The clone carrying this T cell receptor beta chain has just a few counts. This sample was included in a study of T-cell reconstitution after alpha-beta-depleted transplantation in children. A TCRbeta library incorporating unique molecular identifiers was prepared. TCRdb recomputed calls from the PCR reads with MiXCR, one row per CDR3 protein. The sample gives 600,000 to 700,000 distinct CDR3 sequences, around a sixth of which show up once; approximately 1.1% is in the top ten. The sequence was collected from a human donor who donated a stem cell graft to a child with acute myeloid leukemia. Sequenced material: PBMCs from the stem cell graft donor, taken from the stem cell graft.

The CDR3 sequence: CASSSQKGVYEQYF. The CDR3 DNA is TGTGCCAGCAGTTCCCAAAAGGGAGTTTACGAGCAGTACTTC. The V and J genes are TRBV27 and TRBJ2-7; the D gene is possibly TRBD2 (5 bases). CDR1 and CDR2 (germline): MNHEY, SMNVEV (reference sequence). Deletions cut 4 bases from V and 4 bases from J, with 14 bases between. This CDR3 spans 14 amino acids.